This passage covers 10 T cell receptor beta chains from one sample sequenced in a study of T cell responses to AZD1222 COVID-19 vaccine. Assay: immunoSEQ multiplex PCR; the TCRdb copy retains only in-frame clones and omits some. The table lists fewer than 150,000 clones, just over 85% of them singletons. The source material was peripheral blood, sampled on day 0 of AZD1222 vaccination. Receptors were obtained from an adult in good health.

The chain employs TRBV11-2 and TRBJ1-2; 7 bases match TRBD1. Germline CDR1 and CDR2: SGHAT and FQNNGV. The CDR3 sequence is 13 residues long. V trimming: 6 bases; J trimming: 7 bases; junction bases outside the gene matches: 8. CDR3 residues: CASSRQGTAGYTF. Here the CDR3 DNA reads TGTGCCAGCAGTCGACAGGGAACGGCTGGCTACACCTTC.

This chain links TRBV5-1 with TRBJ2-5, with 7 bases lining up with TRBD1. The J segment lost 14 bases and the V segment lost 4 bases, leaving 14 bases of the junction unmatched. The CDR3 is made up of 13 amino acids. Germline loops: CDR1 SGHRS, CDR2 YFSETQ. The CDR3 here is CASSLSREGAGYF. In nucleotides, the CDR3 is TGCGCCAGCAGCCTATCTAGAGAGGGGGCCGGATACTTC. The whole variable domain, remainder taken from reference TRBV5-1 and TRBJ2-5, is KAGVTQTPRYLIKTRGQQVTLSCSPISGHRSVSWYQQTPGQGLQFLFEYFSETQRNKGNFPGRFSGRQFSNSRSEMNVSTLELGDSALYLCASSLSREGAGYFGPGTRLLVL.

This clone appeared a few times. The chain carries TRBV5-6 and TRBJ2-7; D is uncertain. The CDR3 extends over 11 amino acids. V lost 5 bases to trimming and J lost 4 bases, with 7 bases between them. The germline gives CDR1 SGHDT, CDR2 YYEEEE. The CDR3 spells CASSTEYEQYF. DNA for the CDR3: TGTGCCAGCAGTACAGAATACGAGCAGTACTTC.

This chain uses TRBV11-2 with TRBJ1-2; 10 nucleotides agree with TRBD1. Germline V gene lookup returns CDR1 SGHAT and CDR2 FQNNGV. This CDR3 contains 14 residues. V was pared by 5 bases and J by 3 bases, with 3 bases of the junction left unmatched. CDR3 region: CASSTGTGDYGYTF. DNA for the CDR3: TGTGCCAGCAGCACCGGGACAGGGGACTATGGCTACACCTTC.

This chain links TRBV3-1 (or the pseudogene TRBV3-2) with TRBJ1-4, with D uncertain. With 1 base removed from V and 3 bases from J, the gap between germline ends came to 6 bases. This CDR3 has 14 amino acids. In germline, CDR1 is LGHDT, CDR2 YNNKEL (reference sequence). The CDR3 is CASSQAKPNEKLFF. CDR3 in DNA: TGTGCCAGCAGCCAAGCTAAACCTAATGAAAAACTGTTTTTT.

This sequence joins TRBV13 and TRBJ1-3; D unresolved. Between the trimmed V and J ends, which lost 5 bases and 9 bases, there was a span of 11 bases. The germline V gene has CDR1 PRHDT and CDR2 FYEKMQ (reference sequence). This CDR3 has 12 residues. CDR3 bases: TGTGCCAGCAGCGCACAGCGGACCACCATATATTTT. Protein product: CASSAQRTTIYF.

The chain employs TRBV30 and TRBJ1-2; TRBD1 is a possible D gene (5 bases). The ends were cut back, 3 bases at V and 5 bases at J, with 13 bases in the middle. The CDR3 sequence is 13 residues long. CDR1 is GTSNPN, CDR2 SVGIG, per germline (reference sequence). The CDR3 loop is CAWRAAGPYGYTF. The CDR3 nucleotides are TGTGCCTGGAGGGCCGCGGGACCTTATGGCTACACCTTC. The entire variable domain, with the rest obtained from reference TRBV30 and TRBJ1-2, is as follows: SQTIHQWPATLVQPVGSPLSLECTVEGTSNPNLYWYRQAAGRGLQLLFYSVGIGQISSEVPQNLSASRPQDRQFILSSKKLLLSDSGFYLCAWRAAGPYGYTFGSGTRLTVV.

This chain connects TRBV15 to TRBJ1-1, with no clear D. The CDR3 has 15 residues. Germline CDR1 is LNHNV and CDR2 is YYDKDF (reference sequence). V lost 3 bases and J 11 bases, leaving 22 bases between the germline ends. The chain's CDR3 is CATSSPGKGPWWAFF. DNA for the CDR3: TGTGCCACCAGCAGTCCCGGGAAGGGCCCCTGGTGGGCTTTCTTT. Supplemented by reference TRBV15 and TRBJ1-1, the full variable domain reads DAMVIQNPRYQVTQFGKPVTLSCSQTLNHNVMYWYQQKSSQAPKLLFHYYDKDFNNEADTPDNFQSRRPNTSFCFLDIRSPGLGDTAMYLCATSSPGKGPWWAFFGQGTRLTVV.

The chain joins TRBV18 to TRBJ2-7, with 8 bases identical to TRBD2. Unmatched junction bases numbered 4, after V lost 3 bases and J lost 0 bases. The CDR3 sequence is 15 residues long. Germline lookup yields CDR1 KGHSH and CDR2 LQKENI. The CDR3 spells CASSPLGTSSYEQYF. The CDR3 bases are TGTGCCAGCTCACCCCTGGGGACTAGCTCCTACGAGCAGTACTTC. Supplemented by reference TRBV18 and TRBJ2-7, the full variable domain reads NAGVMQNPRHLVRRRGQEARLRCSPMKGHSHVYWYRQLPEEGLKFMVYLQKENIIDESGMPKERFSAEFPKEGPSILRIQQVVRGDSAAYFCASSPLGTSSYEQYFGPGTRLTVT.

This chain uses TRBV19 with TRBJ1-5; 8 nucleotides line up with TRBD1. J gave up 2 bases and V 5 bases, and 8 bases lay outside the gene matches. CDR1 is LNHDA and CDR2 is SQIVND in the germline V gene (reference sequence). This CDR3 has 16 residues. CDR3 sequence reads: CASSVRQGMGNQPQHF. In DNA form, the CDR3 reads TGTGCCAGTAGTGTAAGACAGGGGATGGGCAATCAGCCCCAGCATTTT. Full variable domain (missing parts from reference TRBV19 and TRBJ1-5): DGGITQSPKYLFRKEGQNVTLSCEQNLNHDAMYWYRQDPGQGLRLIYYSQIVNDFQKGDIAEGYSVSREKKESFPLTVTSAQKNPTAFYLCASSVRQGMGNQPQHFGDGTRLSIL.